These 18 T cell receptor beta chains originate from one sample sequenced in a study of immune heterogeneity within non-small cell lung tumors. TCRs were amplified from approximately 0.65 ug gDNA of bulk tumor per sample. Surgical sampling yielded several biopsies per primary tumor (spaced far apart). Patients had untreated, newly diagnosed non-small cell lung cancer and underwent curative surgery. TCR beta CDR3 amplification used multiplex PCR with 32 V and 13 J primers. One entry per CDR3 protein results from TCRdb running MiXCR on the multiplex PCR reads. The table shows 7,500 to 10,000 distinct CDR3 sequences, with roughly 32% occurring only once. The sample comprised lung tumor tissue. The receptors were sampled from a man aged 55 to 70 with non-small cell lung cancer.

This clonotype was seen a handful of times. The V gene is TRBV6-4, the J gene TRBJ1-5; unclear D gene. From germline, CDR1 is MRHNA and CDR2 SNTAGT. The CDR3 covers 14 residues. The V end lost 4 bases, the J end lost 1 base, and 8 bases lay between the germline ends. The CDR3 sequence: CASSGNVSNQPQHF. The CDR3 coding sequence is TGTGCCAGCAGTGGTAACGTCAGCAATCAGCCCCAGCATTTT.

This clonotype has ten or more counts. This chain links TRBV29-1 with TRBJ2-2; 7 nucleotides agree with TRBD1. The germline gives CDR1 SQVTM, CDR2 ANQGSEA. V was clipped by 8 bases and J by 7 bases; unmatched bases: 10. This CDR3 is 13 amino acids long. The CDR3 loop is CSTTKGAGGELFF. The CDR3 nucleotides are TGCAGCACAACGAAGGGGGCCGGCGGGGAGCTGTTTTTT.

This clonotype was picked up a small number of times. The CDR3 DNA sequence: TGTGCCAGTAGTCCAAAAGCGGGGACCGGGAGTGAGCAGTTCTTC. This codes for CASSPKAGTGSEQFF. The chain couples TRBV19 to TRBJ2-1; 7 nucleotides agree with TRBD2. Germline CDR1 LNHDA, CDR2 SQIVND (reference sequence). The CDR3 loop spans 15 amino acids. J was trimmed by 9 bases and V by 5 bases; bases with no gene match: 13.

Judged by abundance, this clonotype is medium-sized. V and J are TRBV11-2 and TRBJ2-3; D is unclear. The CDR3 runs to 15 residues. Germline V gene sequence: CDR1 SGHAT, CDR2 FQNNGV. The V end was cut by 0 bases, the J end by 2 bases, with 9 bases between. CDR3 sequence reads: CASSLDKGFTDTQYF. Written as DNA, the CDR3 is TGTGCCAGCAGCTTAGATAAAGGATTCACAGATACGCAGTATTTT. The complete variable domain, with remaining parts taken from reference TRBV11-2 and TRBJ2-3, reads EAGVAQSPRYKIIEKRQSVAFWCNPISGHATLYWYQQILGQGPKLLIQFQNNGVVDDSQLPKDRFSAERLKGVDSTLKIQPAKLEDSAVYLCASSLDKGFTDTQYFGPGTRLTVL.

This chain joins TRBV18 and TRBJ2-2; 9 bases map to TRBD1. The ends lost 3 bases at V and 4 bases at J; junction bases unmatched: 6. The germline CDR1 and CDR2 sequences are KGHSH and LQKENI. The CDR3 loop spans 16 amino acids. This CDR3 reads CASSPSRTGVTGELFF. The CDR3 DNA reads TGTGCCAGCTCACCGTCTCGGACAGGGGTCACCGGGGAGCTGTTTTTT. The variable domain in full, with the rest retrieved from reference TRBV18 and TRBJ2-2, is NAGVMQNPRHLVRRRGQEARLRCSPMKGHSHVYWYRQLPEEGLKFMVYLQKENIIDESGMPKERFSAEFPKEGPSILRIQQVVRGDSAAYFCASSPSRTGVTGELFFGEGSRLTVL.

The CDR3 loop reads CASCGTGSITEAFF. In DNA form, the CDR3 reads TGTGCCAGCTGCGGGACAGGGTCAATCACTGAAGCTTTCTTT. V usage is TRBV2 and J usage is TRBJ1-1; 9 positions agree with TRBD1. This CDR3 region has 14 residues. The germline V gene encodes CDR1 SNHLY and CDR2 FYNNEI. The V and J ends lost 8 bases and 4 bases, in that order; junction bases with no gene match: 8.

With respect to this clonotype: Germline is not matched at one junction end, which may reflect a read error. The CDR3 loop reads CASSPGEISQAYF. As DNA, the CDR3 is TGTGCCAGCAGCCCCGGGGAGATTTCTCAAGCTTACTTT. The chain couples TRBV6-2 or TRBV6-3 to TRBJ1-1; D gene ambiguous. Per the germline V gene, CDR1 is MNHEY and CDR2 is SVGEGT. CDR3 length equals 13 residues.

The chain combines TRBV20-1 with TRBJ2-1; no reliable D call. Trimming took off 3 bases at V and 6 bases at J, with 6 bases between the two ends. Germline CDR1 and CDR2: DFQATT and SNEGSKA (reference sequence). The CDR3 extends over 11 amino acids. The CDR3: CSASRSNEQFF. The CDR3 region has the DNA TGCAGTGCTAGCCGCTCCAATGAGCAGTTCTTC.

The chain has TRBV19 and TRBJ1-5, with TRBD1 matching over 10 bases. In germline, CDR1 is LNHDA, CDR2 SQIVND (reference sequence). This CDR3 comprises 17 residues. V trimming: 5 bases; J trimming: 3 bases; junction bases outside the gene matches: 10. The DNA of the CDR3 is TGTGCCAGTAGTCCCCCTCCGGACAGGGGGGACAATCAGCCCCAGCATTTT. This gives the protein CASSPPPDRGDNQPQHF.

This clonotype was found many times. The V gene is TRBV20-1, the J gene TRBJ1-2; the D gene is possibly TRBD1 (5 bases). This CDR3 is 15 amino acids long. The V end lost 0 bases, the J end lost 6 bases, and 17 bases lay between the germline ends. Germline V CDR1 and CDR2: DFQATT, SNEGSKA (reference sequence). The CDR3 sequence: CSARDPQGSSDGYTF. CDR3 nucleotide sequence: TGCAGTGCTAGAGATCCCCAGGGAAGTTCGGATGGCTACACCTTC.

This clonotype came up a few times. This chain links TRBV3-1 with TRBJ2-1; tentatively, D is TRBD2 (6 bases). The V and J ends lost 0 bases and 7 bases respectively, with 16 bases between them. This CDR3 comprises 16 residues. The germline V gene encodes CDR1 LGHDT and CDR2 YNNKEL (reference sequence). CDR3 loop: CASSQDLYRESNEQFF. The CDR3 DNA is TGTGCCAGCAGCCAAGACCTCTACCGGGAGAGTAATGAGCAGTTCTTC.

In its sample, this clonotype was seen a few times. J is TRBJ1-2 and V is TRBV4-3; D unclear. V lost 0 bases to trimming and J lost 4 bases, with 15 bases between them. The CDR3 contains 16 residues. The germline gives CDR1 LGHNA, CDR2 YSLEER. The CDR3 coding sequence is TGCGCCAGCAGCCAAGATGGGCAGCCCGGAGGCTATGGCTACACCTTC. Amino acids: CASSQDGQPGGYGYTF.

This clonotype is medium-sized. The rearrangement links TRBV6-2 or TRBV6-3 to TRBJ2-7; D perhaps matches TRBD1 (5 bases). CDR1 is MNHEY and CDR2 is SVGEGT in the germline V gene. V lost 0 bases, J lost 2 bases, and 5 bases lay in between. This CDR3 contains 13 residues. This CDR3 reads CASSYSDTYEQYF. As DNA, the CDR3 is TGTGCCAGCAGTTACTCGGACACCTACGAGCAGTACTTC.

This clonotype counts as medium-sized (0.01 to 0.1%). The chain combines TRBV9 with TRBJ2-5, with D possibly matching TRBD2 (7 bases). The germline V gene encodes CDR1 SGDLS and CDR2 YYNGEE. The CDR3 length is 14 residues. The V and J ends lost 0 bases and 7 bases respectively, with 13 bases between them. The CDR3: CASSVALGGATQYF. The CDR3 DNA reads as TGTGCCAGCAGCGTAGCGTTAGGGGGGGCGACCCAGTACTTC.

Sample share makes this clonotype medium-sized. J is TRBJ2-7 and V is TRBV4-1; 7 bases are a match to TRBD1. The V gene's germline CDR1 is MGHRA and CDR2 YSYEKL. The V segment lost 5 bases and the J segment 0 bases; nucleotides outside the gene matches: 16. The CDR3 covers 18 residues. CDR3 sequence: CASSRIFVPGQSSYEQYF. The DNA for the CDR3 is TGCGCCAGCAGCAGGATATTCGTCCCGGGACAGAGCTCCTACGAGCAGTACTTC.

Details on this clonotype: A much bigger clone sits one base away, suggesting this may be a read error. The J gene is TRBJ2-7, the V gene TRBV7-9; TRBD1 agrees at 8 bases. V trimming: 5 bases; J trimming: 6 bases; junction bases outside the gene matches: 3. Germline-derived CDR1 and CDR2 are SEHNR and FQNEAQ (reference sequence). The CDR3 contains 12 residues. This chain's CDR3 is CASSNRGSEQYF. The CDR3 region has the DNA TGTGCCAGCAGCAACAGGGGGAGCGAGCAGTACTTC.

Only a few counts were recorded for this clonotype. The chain has TRBV20-1 and TRBJ1-1; possibly TRBD1 for D (5 bases). CDR1 DFQATT and CDR2 SNEGSKA come from the germline V gene (reference sequence). V was shortened by 5 bases and J by 0 bases, with 16 bases between the two germline ends. This CDR3 region has 15 residues. This CDR3 reads CSAGSTAIMNTEAFF. Here the CDR3 DNA reads TGCAGTGCTGGATCGACAGCTATCATGAACACTGAAGCTTTCTTT.

This clonotype is judged medium-sized. The chain has TRBV28 and TRBJ2-7, with TRBD2 as a possible D gene (5 bases). The germline V and J ends were trimmed by 8 bases and 0 bases, with 17 bases remaining between them. There are 15 residues in the CDR3. Germline values: CDR1 MDHEN, CDR2 SYDVKM. The CDR3 DNA reads as TGTGCCAGCGGCAGACCTCTGGGAGCCTCCTACGAGCAGTACTTC. Its translation is CASGRPLGASYEQYF.